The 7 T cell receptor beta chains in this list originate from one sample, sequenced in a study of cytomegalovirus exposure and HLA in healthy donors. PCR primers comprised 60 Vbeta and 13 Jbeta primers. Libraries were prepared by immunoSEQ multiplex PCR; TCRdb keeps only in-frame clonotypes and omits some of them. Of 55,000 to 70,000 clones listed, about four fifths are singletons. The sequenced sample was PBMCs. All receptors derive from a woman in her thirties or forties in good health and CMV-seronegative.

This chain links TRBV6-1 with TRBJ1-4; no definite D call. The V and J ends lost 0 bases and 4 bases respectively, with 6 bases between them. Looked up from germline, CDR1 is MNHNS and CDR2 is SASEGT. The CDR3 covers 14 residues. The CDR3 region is CASSEAGLNEKLFF. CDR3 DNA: TGTGCCAGCAGTGAAGCAGGACTTAATGAAAAACTGTTTTTT.

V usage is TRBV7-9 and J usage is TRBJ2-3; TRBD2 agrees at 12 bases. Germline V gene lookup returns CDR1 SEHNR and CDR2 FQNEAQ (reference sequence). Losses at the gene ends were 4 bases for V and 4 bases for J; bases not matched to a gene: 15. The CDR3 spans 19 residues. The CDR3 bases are TGTGCCAGCAGCTCTAGACTAGCGGGAGACCCTCACGTTTCAGATACGCAGTATTTT. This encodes CASSSRLAGDPHVSDTQYF. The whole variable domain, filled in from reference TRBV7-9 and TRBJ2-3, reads DTGVSQNPRHKITKRGQNVTFRCDPISEHNRLYWYRQTLGQGPEFLTYFQNEAQLEKSRLLSDRFSAERPKGSFSTLEIQRTEQGDSAMYLCASSSRLAGDPHVSDTQYFGPGTRLTVL.

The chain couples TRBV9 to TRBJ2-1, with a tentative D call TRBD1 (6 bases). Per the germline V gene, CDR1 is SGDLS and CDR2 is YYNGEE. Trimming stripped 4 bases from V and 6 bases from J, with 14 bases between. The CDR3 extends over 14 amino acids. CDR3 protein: CASSSGQRVNEQFF. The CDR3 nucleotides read TGTGCCAGCAGCTCAGGACAGCGCGTCAATGAGCAGTTCTTC.

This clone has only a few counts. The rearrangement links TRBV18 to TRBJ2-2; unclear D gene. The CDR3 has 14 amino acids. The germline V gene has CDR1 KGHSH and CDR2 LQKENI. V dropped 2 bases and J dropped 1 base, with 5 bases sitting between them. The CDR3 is CASSPVGNTGELFF. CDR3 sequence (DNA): TGTGCCAGCTCACCAGTCGGGAACACCGGGGAGCTGTTTTTT.

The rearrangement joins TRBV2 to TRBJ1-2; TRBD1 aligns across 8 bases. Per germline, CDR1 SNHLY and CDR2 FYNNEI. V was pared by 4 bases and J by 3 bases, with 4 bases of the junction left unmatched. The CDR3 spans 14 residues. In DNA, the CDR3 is TGTGCCAGCAGTGGGGACAGGCCTCACTATGGCTACACCTTC. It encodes CASSGDRPHYGYTF.

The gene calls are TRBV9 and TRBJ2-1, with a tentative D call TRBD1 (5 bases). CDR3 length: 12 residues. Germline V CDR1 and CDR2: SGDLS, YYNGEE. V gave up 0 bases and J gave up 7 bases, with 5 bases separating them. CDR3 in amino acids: CASSVAGNEQFF. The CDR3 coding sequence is TGTGCCAGCAGCGTAGCAGGGAATGAGCAGTTCTTC.

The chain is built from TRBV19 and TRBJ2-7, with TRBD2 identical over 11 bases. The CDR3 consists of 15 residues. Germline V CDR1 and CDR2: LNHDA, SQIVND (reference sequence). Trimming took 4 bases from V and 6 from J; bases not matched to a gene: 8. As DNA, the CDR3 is TGTGCCAGTAGTACATCACTAGCGGGAGAACGCGAGCAGTACTTC. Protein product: CASSTSLAGEREQYF.